These 28 T cell receptor beta chains came from one sample sequenced in a study of T cell repertoires in cytomegalovirus infection. TCRdb re-analysed the reads in MiXCR, keeping a single row per CDR3 protein. The table includes 400,000 to 550,000 distinct CDR3 sequences, around 11% detected once. The sequenced material came from PBMCs. These receptors were obtained from a human donor in good health (CMV status not recorded). Some clones in this sample may be carry-over from other donors' samples.

This clonotype was detected ten times or more. V and J are TRBV28 and TRBJ1-3; tentative D call: TRBD1 (6 bases). Trimming pared 3 bases from V and 0 bases from J, leaving 15 bases between. Germline V gene sequence: CDR1 MDHEN, CDR2 SYDVKM. This CDR3 is built from 17 residues. The CDR3 DNA follows: TGTGCCAGCAGTTTCCCAGGGACACCTAACTCTGGAAACACCATATATTTT. This gives the protein CASSFPGTPNSGNTIYF.

The chain recombines TRBV29-1 with TRBJ2-4, with 13 bases lining up with TRBD2. This CDR3 spans 15 amino acids. The J segment lost 7 bases and the V segment lost 6 bases, leaving 9 bases of the junction unmatched. The germline V gene encodes CDR1 SQVTM and CDR2 ANQGSEA. The CDR3 loop is CSVGGLAGRGNIQYF. Here the CDR3 DNA reads TGCAGCGTAGGGGGACTAGCGGGGCGAGGGAACATTCAGTACTTC.

This clonotype came up many times. This rearrangement joins TRBV7-2 to TRBJ1-3; tentatively, D is TRBD1 (5 bases). The CDR3 spans 14 residues. Looked up from germline, CDR1 is SGHTA and CDR2 is FQGNSA. V was pared by 0 bases and J by 9 bases, with 12 bases between. Here the CDR3 reads CASSLAVLDTTIYF. In DNA, the CDR3 is TGTGCCAGCAGCTTAGCGGTTCTGGACACCACCATATATTTT.

This sequence joins TRBV9 and TRBJ1-2, with 8 positions matching TRBD1. This CDR3 region has 14 residues. Trimming took 1 base from V and 8 from J; bases not matched to a gene: 7. CDR1 SGDLS and CDR2 YYNGEE come from the germline V gene. The chain's CDR3 is CASSVRTGKGGYTF. CDR3 sequence (DNA): TGTGCCAGCAGCGTAAGGACAGGGAAAGGCGGCTACACCTTC.

This chain joins TRBV18 and TRBJ2-2; D perhaps matches TRBD2 (6 bases). Germline V gene data show CDR1 as KGHSH and CDR2 as LQKENI. Trimming took off 3 bases at V and 1 base at J, with 18 bases between the two ends. The CDR3 covers 18 residues. The DNA for the CDR3 is TGTGCCAGCTCACCGGCTAGCGTCGCGGGGTTGAACACCGGGGAGCTGTTTTTT. Translation: CASSPASVAGLNTGELFF.

This clonotype has only a few counts. The rearrangement joins TRBV7-9 to TRBJ2-5; D is tentatively TRBD1 or TRBD2 (5 bases each). The CDR3 length is 15 residues. Germline V gene data show CDR1 as SEHNR and CDR2 as FQNEAQ (reference sequence). With 5 bases removed from V and 5 bases from J, the gap between germline ends came to 18 bases. Here the CDR3 DNA reads TGTGCCAGCAGCCTGGCAGGGAGCCTGGCTGAGACCCAGTACTTC. This gives the protein CASSLAGSLAETQYF.

At least ten counts were recorded for this clonotype. V gene TRBV12-3 or TRBV12-4 combines with J gene TRBJ1-5, with D tentatively TRBD1 (6 bases). The V end lost 3 bases, the J end lost 6 bases, and 12 bases lay between the germline ends. The CDR3 sequence is 14 residues long. The CDR3 spells CASSFGGGGQPQHF. The CDR3 coding sequence is TGTGCCAGCAGTTTTGGAGGGGGGGGTCAGCCCCAGCATTTT.

There are many counts of this clonotype. The rearrangement uses TRBV12-3 or TRBV12-4 and TRBJ1-5, with D possibly being TRBD1 (6 bases). Trimming removed 3 bases at V and 0 bases at J, with 18 bases between. There are 18 residues in the CDR3. CDR3 region: CASSFSLQGTPSNQPQHF. The CDR3 DNA reads as TGTGCCAGCAGTTTTTCCTTACAGGGTACCCCTAGCAATCAGCCCCAGCATTTT.

For this clonotype: An end of the junction differs from the germline gene, which may be a read error. This chain links TRBV7-8 with TRBJ2-6; D uncertain. Germline-derived CDR1 and CDR2 are SGHVS and FQNEAQ. The CDR3 has 15 residues. The CDR3 reads CASTDGVTGDNVLTF. CDR3 sequence (DNA): TGTGCAAGCACGGATGGGGTGACTGGGGACAACGTCCTGACTTTC.

This clonotype came up many times. The CDR3 DNA follows: TGTGCCAGCAGTGAACAGGGCGGGAGGATCAATGAGCAGTTCTTC. Translated: CASSEQGGRINEQFF. The chain carries TRBV6-1 and TRBJ2-1; TRBD2 aligns across 8 bases. Per germline, CDR1 MNHNS and CDR2 SASEGT. The CDR3 loop spans 15 amino acids. Losses at the gene ends were 2 bases for V and 6 bases for J; bases not matched to a gene: 6.

This clonotype has a count of ten or more. This chain links TRBV27 with TRBJ1-6, with D possibly matching TRBD1 (5 bases). The CDR3 contains 15 residues. From germline, CDR1 is MNHEY and CDR2 SMNVEV (reference sequence). The V gene lost 4 bases and the J gene lost 9 bases, with 16 bases spanning the gap. The CDR3 region has the DNA TGTGCCAGCAGTTATGAAGGTAGGGGTGGTTCACCCCTCCACTTT. Protein: CASSYEGRGGSPLHF.

This clonotype has a count of ten or more. V and J are TRBV6-2 or TRBV6-3 and TRBJ2-2; D is possibly TRBD1 (6 bases). Per the germline V gene, CDR1 is MNHEY and CDR2 is SVGEGT. The CDR3 extends over 14 amino acids. The V end lost 0 bases, the J end lost 6 bases, and 8 bases lay between the germline ends. The CDR3 bases are TGTGCCAGCAGTTACTCGGGACACCCCGGGGAGCTGTTTTTT. This codes for CASSYSGHPGELFF.

This chain uses TRBV5-6 with TRBJ2-1; possible D gene TRBD1, 5 bases. In germline, CDR1 is SGHDT, CDR2 YYEEEE. Trimming stripped 3 bases from V and 8 bases from J, with 18 bases between. This CDR3 comprises 15 residues. In DNA form, the CDR3 reads TGTGCCAGCAGCTCACTAATCAGGGATTTCGATGAGCAGTTCTTC. The encoded protein is CASSSLIRDFDEQFF.

In its sample, this clonotype was seen many times. This chain uses TRBV12-3 or TRBV12-4 with TRBJ2-1; D is tentatively TRBD1 or TRBD2 (5 bases each). The CDR3 has 15 amino acids. V was trimmed by 4 bases and J by 4 bases, leaving 14 bases between them. CDR3: CASSSRDPGYNEQFF. CDR3 sequence (DNA): TGTGCCAGCAGTTCCCGGGACCCAGGGTACAATGAGCAGTTCTTC.

This clonotype was seen ten or more times. The chain links TRBV10-3 to TRBJ2-3, with D maybe TRBD2 (6 bases). The germline V gene encodes CDR1 ENHRY and CDR2 SYGVKD. The V gene lost 2 bases and the J gene lost 3 bases, with 15 bases spanning the gap. The CDR3 sequence is 16 residues long. The CDR3 is CAISEHVAGPTDTQYF. CDR3 DNA sequence: TGTGCCATCAGTGAGCATGTGGCGGGGCCGACAGATACGCAGTATTTT.

The chain carries TRBV29-1 and TRBJ1-4, with 9 bases fitting TRBD1. From germline, CDR1 is SQVTM and CDR2 ANQGSEA. J was trimmed by 7 bases and V by 7 bases; bases with no gene match: 7. This CDR3 region has 13 residues. The CDR3 reads CSAQQGASEKLFF. The CDR3 nucleotides are TGCAGCGCCCAACAGGGGGCGAGTGAAAAACTGTTTTTT.

The chain carries TRBV5-1 and TRBJ2-1, with 8 bases lining up with TRBD2. This CDR3 spans 15 amino acids. The trim removed 2 bases at V and 3 bases at J, leaving 4 bases unmatched. Germline V gives CDR1 SGHRS, CDR2 YFSETQ. The CDR3 DNA reads TGCGCCAGCAGCTTAGAGACTAGCGACTACAATGAGCAGTTCTTC. Protein: CASSLETSDYNEQFF.

V and J are TRBV5-1 and TRBJ1-2; D gene ambiguous. The V gene lost 4 bases and the J gene lost 0 bases, with 10 bases spanning the gap. Germline CDR1 reads SGHRS; CDR2 reads YFSETQ. The CDR3 covers 14 residues. CDR3 residues: CASSAEPANYGYTF. In nucleotides, the CDR3 is TGCGCCAGCAGCGCGGAACCAGCTAACTATGGCTACACCTTC.

In this sample, this clonotype turned up a few times. The gene calls are TRBV20-1 and TRBJ2-3, with 12 bases lining up with TRBD2. The CDR3 runs to 14 residues. The V gene's germline CDR1 is DFQATT and CDR2 SNEGSKA (reference sequence). The CDR3 DNA follows: TGCGGTACTCTAGCGGGAGGGCCGAAAGATACGCAGTATTTT. Its translation: CGTLAGGPKDTQYF.

This clonotype was observed many times. The V and J genes are TRBV2 and TRBJ2-1, with a weak D call TRBD1 (6 bases). The germline gives CDR1 SNHLY, CDR2 FYNNEI. The CDR3 sequence is 15 residues long. V shed 4 bases and J shed 1 base, with 11 bases lying between them. CDR3 sequence reads: CASSGQTGSYNEQFF. As DNA, the CDR3 is TGTGCCAGCAGTGGACAGACAGGATCCTACAATGAGCAGTTCTTC.

The table lists this clonotype with many counts. The chain has TRBV7-2 and TRBJ2-3; D unresolved. Between the trimmed V and J ends, which lost 2 bases and 6 bases, there was a span of 15 bases. Germline loops: CDR1 SGHTA, CDR2 FQGNSA. The CDR3 runs to 15 residues. The CDR3 is CASSLNNPLTDTQYF. The CDR3 bases are TGTGCCAGCAGCTTAAATAACCCACTCACGGATACGCAGTATTTT.

V and J are TRBV5-1 and TRBJ2-7; tentatively, D is TRBD2 (7 bases). The CDR3 runs 15 residues. Germline V CDR1 and CDR2: SGHRS, YFSETQ. The V gene lost 3 bases and the J gene lost 0 bases, with 13 bases spanning the gap. The CDR3 nucleotides read TGCGCCAGCAGCTGGGGGCGGGGGACCTCCTACGAGCAGTACTTC. Residues: CASSWGRGTSYEQYF.

V usage is TRBV10-2 and J usage is TRBJ1-2, with D tentatively TRBD1 (5 bases). Between the trimmed V and J ends, which lost 5 bases and 8 bases, there was a span of 18 bases. Germline loops: CDR1 WSHSY, CDR2 SAAADI. CDR3 size: 14 residues. The CDR3 nucleotides are TGCGCCAGCAGTCACCGAAGGGGAGTAGAGGGCTACACCTTC. It is translated as CASSHRRGVEGYTF.

V is TRBV2 and J is TRBJ2-2; no reliable D call. The CDR3 sequence is 15 residues long. The germline CDR1 and CDR2 sequences are SNHLY and FYNNEI. The V end lost 1 base, the J end lost 0 bases, and 6 bases lay between the germline ends. The CDR3 region has the DNA TGTGCCAGCAGTGAAGTCGCTGCGAACACCGGGGAGCTGTTTTTT. It encodes CASSEVAANTGELFF.

CDR3 bases: TGTGCCAGCAGTCAACTACCGGGACAGGGAGATGAAAAACTGTTTTTT. This encodes CASSQLPGQGDEKLFF. The chain has TRBV27 and TRBJ1-4, with 9 bases identical to TRBD1. The CDR3 is 16 amino acids. CDR1 and CDR2 from the germline V gene are MNHEY and SMNVEV (reference sequence). The J segment lost 6 bases and the V segment lost 5 bases, leaving 10 bases of the junction unmatched.

The V gene is TRBV5-4, the J gene TRBJ2-1, with a possible D match to TRBD1 (5 bases). The V end was cut by 0 bases, the J end by 2 bases, with 9 bases between. The CDR3 covers 15 residues. Germline CDR1 SGHNT, CDR2 YYREEE (reference sequence). The DNA of the CDR3 is TGTGCCAGCAGCTTGGCAGGGATGACCTACAATGAGCAGTTCTTC. Its translation: CASSLAGMTYNEQFF.

This clonotype occurred many times. J is TRBJ2-2 and V is TRBV7-9; D is possibly TRBD1 (5 bases). The ends were cut back, 1 base at V and 5 bases at J, with 14 bases in the middle. The CDR3 extends over 16 amino acids. Germline V gene lookup returns CDR1 SEHNR and CDR2 FQNEAQ (reference sequence). The CDR3 reads CASSLGGSKITGELFF. CDR3 sequence (DNA): TGTGCCAGCAGCTTAGGGGGCAGCAAGATTACCGGGGAGCTGTTTTTT. Full variable domain (remainder filled in from reference TRBV7-9 and TRBJ2-2): DTGVSQNPRHKITKRGQNVTFRCDPISEHNRLYWYRQTLGQGPEFLTYFQNEAQLEKSRLLSDRFSAERPKGSFSTLEIQRTEQGDSAMYLCASSLGGSKITGELFFGEGSRLTVL.

V is TRBV3-1 and J is TRBJ2-1; 8 bases match TRBD2. CDR1 and CDR2 from the germline V gene are LGHDT and YNNKEL (reference sequence). There are 15 residues in the CDR3. Unmatched junction bases numbered 6, after V lost 6 bases and J lost 2 bases. CDR3 in DNA: TGTGCCAGCAGGGCACTAGCGGAGACCTACAATGAGCAGTTCTTC. The encoded protein is CASRALAETYNEQFF.